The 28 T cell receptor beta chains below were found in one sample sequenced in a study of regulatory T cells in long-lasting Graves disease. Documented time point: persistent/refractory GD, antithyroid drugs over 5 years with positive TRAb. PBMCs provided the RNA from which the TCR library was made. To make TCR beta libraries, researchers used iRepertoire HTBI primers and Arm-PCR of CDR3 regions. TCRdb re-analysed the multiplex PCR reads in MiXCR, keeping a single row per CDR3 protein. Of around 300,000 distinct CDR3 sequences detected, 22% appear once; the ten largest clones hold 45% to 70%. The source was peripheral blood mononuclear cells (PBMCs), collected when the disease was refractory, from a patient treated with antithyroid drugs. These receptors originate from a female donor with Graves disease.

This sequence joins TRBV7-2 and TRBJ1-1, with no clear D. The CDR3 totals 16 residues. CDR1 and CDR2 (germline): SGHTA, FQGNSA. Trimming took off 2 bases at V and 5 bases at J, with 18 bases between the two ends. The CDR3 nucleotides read TGTGCCAGCAGCTTATGGTCAGGAGGAGGTGAGACTGAAGCTTTCTTT. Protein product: CASSLWSGGGETEAFF.

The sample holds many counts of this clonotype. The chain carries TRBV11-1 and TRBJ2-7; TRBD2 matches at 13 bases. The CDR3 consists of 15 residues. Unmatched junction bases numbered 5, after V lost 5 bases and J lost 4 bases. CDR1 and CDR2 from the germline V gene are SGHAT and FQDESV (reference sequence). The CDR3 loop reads CASSRTSGRWYEQYF. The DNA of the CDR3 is TGTGCCAGCAGCCGGACTAGCGGGAGATGGTACGAGCAGTACTTC.

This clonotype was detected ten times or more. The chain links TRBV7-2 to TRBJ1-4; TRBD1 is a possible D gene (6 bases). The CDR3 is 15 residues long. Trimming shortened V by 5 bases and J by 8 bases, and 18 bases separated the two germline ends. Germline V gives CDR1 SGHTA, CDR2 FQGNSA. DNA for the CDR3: TGTGCCAGCAGCGGGGAGGGGGGCTTTAGAGAAAAACTGTTTTTT. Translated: CASSGEGGFREKLFF.

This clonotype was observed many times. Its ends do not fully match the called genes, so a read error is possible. For the CDR3, the DNA is TGTGCCAGCAGCGAAGAGGCCGAAAACTATGGCTACACCTTC. Its protein is CASSEEAENYGYTF. V usage is TRBV6-1 and J usage is TRBJ1-2; no definite D call. Per the germline V gene, CDR1 is MNHNS and CDR2 is SASEGT. This CDR3 spans 14 amino acids.

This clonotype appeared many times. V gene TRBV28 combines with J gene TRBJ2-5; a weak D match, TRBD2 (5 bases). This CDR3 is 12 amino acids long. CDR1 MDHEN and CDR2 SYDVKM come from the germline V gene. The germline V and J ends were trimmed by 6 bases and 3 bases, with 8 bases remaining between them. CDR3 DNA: TGTGCCAGCAGGGGAGAAAAAGAGACCCAGTACTTC. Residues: CASRGEKETQYF.

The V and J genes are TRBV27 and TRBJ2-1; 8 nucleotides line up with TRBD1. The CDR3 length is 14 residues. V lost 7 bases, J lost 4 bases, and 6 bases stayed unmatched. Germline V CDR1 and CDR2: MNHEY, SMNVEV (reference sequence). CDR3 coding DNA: TGTGCCAGCAAAGACAGGGGAAATTACAATGAGCAGTTCTTC. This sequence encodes CASKDRGNYNEQFF.

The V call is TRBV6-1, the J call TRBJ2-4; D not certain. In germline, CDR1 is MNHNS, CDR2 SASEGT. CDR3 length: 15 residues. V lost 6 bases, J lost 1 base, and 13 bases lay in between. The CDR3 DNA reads TGTGCCAGCAGCCTTACCCCGACCGCCAAAAACATTCAGTACTTC. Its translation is CASSLTPTAKNIQYF.

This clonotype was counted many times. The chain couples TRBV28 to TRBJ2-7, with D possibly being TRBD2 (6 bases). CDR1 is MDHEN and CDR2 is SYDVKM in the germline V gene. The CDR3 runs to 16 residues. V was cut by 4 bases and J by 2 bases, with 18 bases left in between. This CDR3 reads CASSSFSGVRAYEQYF. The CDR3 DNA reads TGTGCCAGCAGTTCCTTTAGCGGAGTTCGAGCCTACGAGCAGTACTTC.

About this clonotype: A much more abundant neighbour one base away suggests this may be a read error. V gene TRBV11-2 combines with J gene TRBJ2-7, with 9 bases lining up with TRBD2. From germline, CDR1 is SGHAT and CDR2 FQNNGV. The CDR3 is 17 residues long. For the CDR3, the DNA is TGTGCCAGCAGCCGGCCCGCGGGACTAGCCTTCTCCTACGGGCAGTACTTC. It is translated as CASSRPAGLAFSYGQYF.

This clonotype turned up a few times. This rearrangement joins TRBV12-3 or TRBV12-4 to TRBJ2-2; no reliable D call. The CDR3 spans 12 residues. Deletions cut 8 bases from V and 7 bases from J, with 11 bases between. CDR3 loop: CASGPYRGELFF. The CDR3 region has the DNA TGTGCCAGCGGACCTTATCGCGGGGAGCTGTTTTTT.

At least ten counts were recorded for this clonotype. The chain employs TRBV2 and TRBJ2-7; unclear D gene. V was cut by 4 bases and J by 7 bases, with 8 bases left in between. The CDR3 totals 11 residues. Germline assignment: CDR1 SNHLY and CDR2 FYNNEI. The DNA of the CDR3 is TGTGCCAGCAGTGCCCTGGGAGAGCAGTACTTC. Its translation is CASSALGEQYF.

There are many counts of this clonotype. CDR3 sequence (DNA): TGTGCCAGCAGTTCCGGGACAGCGAACACCGGGGAGCTGTTTTTT. Amino acid sequence: CASSSGTANTGELFF. This chain joins TRBV28 and TRBJ2-2, with 7 nucleotides matching TRBD1. This CDR3 spans 15 amino acids. V shed 4 bases and J 0 bases; nucleotides not matched to a gene: 2. In germline, CDR1 is MDHEN, CDR2 SYDVKM.

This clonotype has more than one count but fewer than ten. The chain's CDR3 is CASSQVGDLEQYF. The CDR3, as DNA: TGCGCCAGCAGCCAAGTAGGGGATCTCGAGCAGTACTTC. The chain carries TRBV4-1 and TRBJ2-7; TRBD1 is a possible D gene (5 bases). From germline, CDR1 is MGHRA and CDR2 YSYEKL. Trimming removed 1 base at V and 6 bases at J, with 10 bases between. The CDR3 consists of 13 residues.

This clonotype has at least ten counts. This CDR3 is CASSPPTGTGALGYTF. The CDR3 DNA follows: TGCGCCAGCAGCCCACCGACCGGGACAGGTGCTCTTGGCTACACCTTC. The V call is TRBV5-1, the J call TRBJ1-2; 8 bases match TRBD1. The CDR3 is made up of 16 amino acids. Trimming cost V 4 bases and J 7 bases; bases outside gene matches: 15. Germline CDR1 reads SGHRS; CDR2 reads YFSETQ.

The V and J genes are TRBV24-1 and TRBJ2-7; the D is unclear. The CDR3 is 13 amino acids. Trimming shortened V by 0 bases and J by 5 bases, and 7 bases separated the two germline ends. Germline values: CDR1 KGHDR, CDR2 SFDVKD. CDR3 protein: CATSDLYDHEQYF. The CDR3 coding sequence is TGTGCCACCAGTGATTTGTACGACCACGAGCAGTACTTC.

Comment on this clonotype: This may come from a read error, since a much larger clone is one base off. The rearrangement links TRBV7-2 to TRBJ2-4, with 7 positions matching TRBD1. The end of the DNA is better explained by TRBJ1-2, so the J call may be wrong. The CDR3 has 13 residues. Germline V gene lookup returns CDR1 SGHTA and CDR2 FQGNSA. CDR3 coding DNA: TGTGCCAGCAGCGAAGGACAGGTCTATAGCTACACCTTC. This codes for CASSEGQVYSYTF.

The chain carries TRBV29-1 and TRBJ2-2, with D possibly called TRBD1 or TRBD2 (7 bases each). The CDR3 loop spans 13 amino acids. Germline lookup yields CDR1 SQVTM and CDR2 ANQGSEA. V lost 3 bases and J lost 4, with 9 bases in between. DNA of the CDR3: TGCAGCGTTGACAGGGGGGGCACCGGGGAGCTGTTTTTT. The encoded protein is CSVDRGGTGELFF.

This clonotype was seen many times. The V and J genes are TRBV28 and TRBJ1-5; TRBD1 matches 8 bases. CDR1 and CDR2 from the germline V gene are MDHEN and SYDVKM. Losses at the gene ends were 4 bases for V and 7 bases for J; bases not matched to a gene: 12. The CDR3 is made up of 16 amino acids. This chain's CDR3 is CASSSYSTGERQPQHF. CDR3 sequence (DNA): TGTGCCAGCAGTTCCTACTCGACAGGGGAGCGACAGCCCCAGCATTTT. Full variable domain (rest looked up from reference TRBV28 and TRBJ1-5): DVKVTQSSRYLVKRTGEKVFLECVQDMDHENMFWYRQDPGLGLRLIYFSYDVKMKEKGDIPEGYSVSREKKERFSLILESASTNQTSMYLCASSSYSTGERQPQHFGDGTRLSIL.

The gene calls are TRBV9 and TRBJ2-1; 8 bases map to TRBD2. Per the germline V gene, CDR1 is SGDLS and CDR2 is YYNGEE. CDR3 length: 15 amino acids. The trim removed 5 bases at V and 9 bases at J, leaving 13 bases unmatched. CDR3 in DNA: TGTGCCAGCAGTAAGGAAGTGGGACTAGTGGGTGAGCAGTTCTTC. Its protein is CASSKEVGLVGEQFF.

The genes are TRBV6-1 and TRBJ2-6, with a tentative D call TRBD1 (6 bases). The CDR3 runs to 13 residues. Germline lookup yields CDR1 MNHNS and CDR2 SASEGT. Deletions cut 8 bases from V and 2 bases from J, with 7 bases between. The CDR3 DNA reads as TGTGCCAGCCACAGGGCTGGGGCCAACGTCCTGACTTTC. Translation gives CASHRAGANVLTF.

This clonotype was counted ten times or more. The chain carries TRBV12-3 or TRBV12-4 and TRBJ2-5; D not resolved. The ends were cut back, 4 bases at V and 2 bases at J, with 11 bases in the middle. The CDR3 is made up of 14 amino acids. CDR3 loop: CASSSLIEQETQYF. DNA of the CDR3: TGTGCCAGCAGTTCCCTGATAGAACAAGAGACCCAGTACTTC.

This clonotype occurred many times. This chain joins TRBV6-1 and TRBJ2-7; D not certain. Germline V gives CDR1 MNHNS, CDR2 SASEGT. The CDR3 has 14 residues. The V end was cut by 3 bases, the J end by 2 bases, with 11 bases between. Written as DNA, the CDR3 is TGTGCCAGCAGTGACGCGGTCCTAGCCTACGAGCAGTACTTC. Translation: CASSDAVLAYEQYF.

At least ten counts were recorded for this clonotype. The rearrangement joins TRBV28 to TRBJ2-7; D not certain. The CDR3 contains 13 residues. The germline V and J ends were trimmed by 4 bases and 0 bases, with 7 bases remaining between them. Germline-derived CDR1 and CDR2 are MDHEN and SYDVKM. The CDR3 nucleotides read TGTGCCAGCAGTTCCCACTACTCCTACGAGCAGTACTTC. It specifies CASSSHYSYEQYF.

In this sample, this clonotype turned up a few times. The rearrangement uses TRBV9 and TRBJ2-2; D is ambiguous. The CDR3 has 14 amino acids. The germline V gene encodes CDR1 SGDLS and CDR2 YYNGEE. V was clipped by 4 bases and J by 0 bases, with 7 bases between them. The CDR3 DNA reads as TGTGCCAGCAGCTCACAAACGAACACCGGGGAGCTGTTTTTT. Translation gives CASSSQTNTGELFF.

DNA for the CDR3: TGTGCCAGCAGCTTAGCGGGGGGACAGGGGTACACACCCCTCCACTTT. It translates to CASSLAGGQGYTPLHF. V and J are TRBV7-8 and TRBJ1-6; 10 positions match TRBD1. Germline-derived CDR1 and CDR2 are SGHVS and FQNEAQ. The CDR3 totals 16 residues. The V gene end was trimmed by 0 bases and the J gene end by 11 bases; junction bases not matched to a gene: 7.

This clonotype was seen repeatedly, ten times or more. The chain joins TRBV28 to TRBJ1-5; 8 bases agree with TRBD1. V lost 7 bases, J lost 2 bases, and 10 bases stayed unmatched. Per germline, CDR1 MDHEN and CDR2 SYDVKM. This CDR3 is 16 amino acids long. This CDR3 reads CASTLRQGLGNQPQHF. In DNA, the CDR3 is TGTGCCAGCACCCTCAGACAGGGGCTAGGCAATCAGCCCCAGCATTTT.

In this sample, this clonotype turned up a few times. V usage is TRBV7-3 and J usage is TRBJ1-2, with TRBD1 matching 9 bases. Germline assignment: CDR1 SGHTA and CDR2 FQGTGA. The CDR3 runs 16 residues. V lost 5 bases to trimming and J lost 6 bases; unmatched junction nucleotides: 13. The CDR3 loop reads CASSRFPGQGTDGYTF. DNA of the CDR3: TGTGCCAGCAGCCGCTTCCCGGGACAGGGAACTGATGGCTACACCTTC.

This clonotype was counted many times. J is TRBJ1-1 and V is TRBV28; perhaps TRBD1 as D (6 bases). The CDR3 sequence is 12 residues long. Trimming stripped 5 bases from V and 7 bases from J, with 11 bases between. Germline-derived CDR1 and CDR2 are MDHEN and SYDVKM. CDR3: CASSLWTDEAFF. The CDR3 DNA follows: TGTGCCAGCAGTCTTTGGACAGATGAAGCTTTCTTT.